This T cell receptor (beta chain) appears in the sequencing data of a study of blood T cells in healthy people across ages. General observations from the study: Diversity was higher, and naive CD4+ cells more numerous, in long-lived donors than in aged donors.

Turning to this clonotype: Its cognate antigen is unknown.

A sample-barcoded 5' primer and a J-beta primer mix were used in a second PCR of about 7 to 12 cycles. Through a template-switch adaptor with 12 random nucleotides, each cDNA molecule received a tag. TCRdb reprocessed the 5' RACE reads via MiXCR and lists one record per CDR3 protein. The sample holds hundreds of thousands of distinct CDR3 sequences, about 25% seen once. V shed 6 bases, J shed 4 bases, and the junction held 12 bases outside the gene matches. CDR3 length: 16 residues. The same data also contributed to another study, on T cells of mothers and their children. That paper adds: The study obtained over 9.5 million TCR beta CDR3 reads per mother and 3 million to 3.5 million per child. Among related mother-child pairs, overlap was slightly higher than in unrelated pairs, though not significantly.

This clonotype originated in a boy between 5 and 17 years old in good health. Sequenced input: blood. The V gene is TRBV12-3 or TRBV12-4, the J gene TRBJ2-4; 7 nucleotides match TRBD1. For the CDR3, the DNA is TGTGCCAGCAGCGACAGGGAGATTATTGGGAAAAACATTCAGTACTTC. Translated: CASSDREIIGKNIQYF.